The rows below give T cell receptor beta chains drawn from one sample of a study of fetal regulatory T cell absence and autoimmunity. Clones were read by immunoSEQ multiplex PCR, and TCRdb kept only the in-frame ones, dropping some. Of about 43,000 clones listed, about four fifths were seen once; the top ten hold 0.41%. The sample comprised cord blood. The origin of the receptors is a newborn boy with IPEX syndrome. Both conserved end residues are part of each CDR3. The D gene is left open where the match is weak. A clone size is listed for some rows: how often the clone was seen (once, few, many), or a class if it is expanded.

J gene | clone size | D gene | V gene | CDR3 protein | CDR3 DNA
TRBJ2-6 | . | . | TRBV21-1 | CASSKRTGRRSGANVLTF | TGTGCCAGCAGCAAACGGACAGGGAGAAGATCTGGGGCCAACGTCCTGACTTTC
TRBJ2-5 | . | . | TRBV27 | CASSLNRDVETQYF | TGTGCCAGCAGTTTGAACAGGGATGTAGAGACCCAGTACTTC
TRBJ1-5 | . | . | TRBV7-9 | CASTIKENNQPQHF | TGTGCCAGCACCATTAAAGAGAATAATCAGCCCCAGCATTTT
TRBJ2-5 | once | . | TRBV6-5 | CASSTAAGRKETQYF | TGTGCCAGCAGTACCGCGGCCGGGAGAAAAGAGACCCAGTACTTC
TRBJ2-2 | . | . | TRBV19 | CASRANTGELFF | TGTGCCAGTAGGGCGAACACCGGGGAGCTGTTTTTT
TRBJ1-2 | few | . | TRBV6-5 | CASRLGGGRGYTF | TGTGCCAGCAGACTAGGCGGGGGCAGGGGCTACACCTTC
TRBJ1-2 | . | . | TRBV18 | CASSPPAGEGHGYTF | TGTGCCAGCTCACCACCGGCAGGTGAAGGGCATGGCTACACCTTC
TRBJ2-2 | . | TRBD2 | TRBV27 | CASSKGLAGVGGELFF | TGTGCCAGCAGTAAGGGACTAGCGGGAGTTGGCGGGGAGCTGTTTTTT
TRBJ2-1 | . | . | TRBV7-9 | CASSPRRGLGGEQFF | TGTGCCAGCAGCCCTAGGAGAGGGCTAGGGGGTGAGCAGTTCTTC
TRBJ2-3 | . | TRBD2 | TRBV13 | CASSITSVKEGRDTQYF | TGTGCCAGCAGCATAACTAGCGTCAAGGAGGGAAGGGATACGCAGTATTTT
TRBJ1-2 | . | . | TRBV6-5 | CASSYSGVTGGYTF | TGTGCCAGCAGTTACTCTGGGGTCACCGGTGGCTACACCTTC
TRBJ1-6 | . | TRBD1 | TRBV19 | CASSKRDRENSPLHF | TGTGCCAGTAGTAAACGGGACAGGGAGAATTCACCCCTCCACTTT
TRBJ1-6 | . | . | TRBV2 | CASSESREIGSSYNSPLHF | TGTGCCAGCAGTGAATCGAGGGAAATAGGGAGCTCCTATAATTCACCCCTCCACTTT
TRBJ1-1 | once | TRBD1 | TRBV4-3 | CASSQIPGQDTEAFF | TGCGCCAGCAGCCAAATTCCGGGACAGGACACTGAAGCTTTCTTT
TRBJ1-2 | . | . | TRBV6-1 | CATYTPEVHYGYTF | TGTGCCACCTACACCCCTGAGGTCCACTATGGCTACACCTTC
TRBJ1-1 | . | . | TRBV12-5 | CASGLAQGKNTEAFF | TGTGCTAGTGGTTTGGCCCAGGGGAAGAACACTGAAGCTTTCTTT
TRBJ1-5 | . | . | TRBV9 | CASSVVYNGSGSYQPQHF | TGTGCCAGCAGCGTAGTCTATAACGGTTCGGGCTCATATCAGCCCCAGCATTTT
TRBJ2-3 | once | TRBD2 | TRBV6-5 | CASSYSGGEGTDTQYF | TGTGCCAGCAGTTACTCCGGGGGGGAAGGGACAGATACGCAGTATTTT
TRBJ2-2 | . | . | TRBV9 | CASSVDSTAGELFF | TGTGCCAGCAGCGTAGACTCAACGGCCGGGGAGCTGTTTTTT
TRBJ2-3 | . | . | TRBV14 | CASSLRDSTDTQYF | TGTGCCAGCAGCCTCCGGGACAGCACAGATACGCAGTATTTT
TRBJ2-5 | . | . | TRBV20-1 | CSARDRETQYF | TGCAGTGCTAGAGATCGCGAGACCCAGTACTTC
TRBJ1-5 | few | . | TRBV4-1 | CASSQSGQGNQPQHF | TGCGCCAGCAGCCAATCTGGGCAGGGGAATCAGCCCCAGCATTTT
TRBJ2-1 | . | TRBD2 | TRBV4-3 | CASSQAGGGFNEQFF | TGCGCCAGCAGCCAGGCGGGGGGAGGTTTCAATGAGCAGTTCTTC
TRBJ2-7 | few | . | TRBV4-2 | CASSQDRDYEQYF | TGTGCCAGCAGCCAAGATAGGGACTACGAGCAGTACTTC
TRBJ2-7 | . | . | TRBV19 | CASSATRAYEQYF | TGTGCCAGTAGTGCGACTAGGGCGTACGAGCAGTACTTC
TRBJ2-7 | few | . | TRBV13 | CASSLGIREQYF | TGTGCCAGCAGCTTAGGCATCCGCGAGCAGTACTTC
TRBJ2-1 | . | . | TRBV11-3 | CASSPKRRNEQFF | TGTGCCAGCAGCCCAAAGCGCCGGAATGAGCAGTTCTTC
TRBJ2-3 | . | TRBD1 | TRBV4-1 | CASSQERGGQGKLTDTQYF | TGCGCCAGCAGCCAAGAACGAGGGGGACAGGGGAAGTTGACAGATACGCAGTATTTT